The 19 T cell receptor beta chains below were found in one sample sequenced in a study of T cell responses to AZD1222 COVID-19 vaccine. Profiled with immunoSEQ multiplex PCR; TCRdb holds only in-frame clones, not every one. The sample carries around 130,000 clones, 93% recorded once. Material: peripheral blood, obtained on day 0 of AZD1222 vaccination. The source of these receptors is an adult in good health.

This clone was picked up a small number of times. The genes are TRBV7-2 and TRBJ1-1; the match to TRBD1 covers 7 bases. Germline CDR1 is SGHTA and CDR2 is FQGNSA. CDR3 length: 14 amino acids. The V segment lost 3 bases and the J segment 4 bases; nucleotides outside the gene matches: 5. DNA for the CDR3: TGTGCCAGCAGCTTTACTGGGACAGCCACTGAAGCTTTCTTT. Protein product: CASSFTGTATEAFF.

The rearrangement links TRBV6-5 to TRBJ1-2, with 8 bases aligning to TRBD1. The J segment lost 2 bases and the V segment lost 5 bases, leaving 7 bases of the junction unmatched. The CDR3 is 15 residues long. Germline CDR1 and CDR2: MNHEY and SVGAGI. For the CDR3, the DNA is TGTGCCAGCAGTCGCCCGGGACAGGTGAACTATGGCTACACCTTC. The encoded protein is CASSRPGQVNYGYTF.

This chain joins TRBV28 and TRBJ2-7; 7 bases match TRBD1. V lost 7 bases to trimming and J lost 0 bases; unmatched junction nucleotides: 6. Per germline, CDR1 MDHEN and CDR2 SYDVKM. CDR3 size: 14 residues. CDR3 in amino acids: CASTPTGSSYEQYF. CDR3 DNA: TGTGCCAGCACCCCGACAGGGAGCTCCTACGAGCAGTACTTC.

The chain recombines TRBV5-1 with TRBJ2-7; D unclear. The CDR3 consists of 11 residues. Trimming removed 4 bases from V and 7 bases from J, with 9 bases in between. The germline V gene has CDR1 SGHRS and CDR2 YFSETQ. Written as DNA, the CDR3 is TGCGCCAGCAGCCTCGTGTGGGAGCAGTACTTC. It translates to CASSLVWEQYF.

This clone has just a few counts. The chain carries TRBV6-5 and TRBJ2-2; 10 bases are a match to TRBD1. The germline gives CDR1 MNHEY, CDR2 SVGAGI. Trimming at V came to 6 bases and at J to 3 bases, leaving 4 bases not matched to a gene. The CDR3 sequence is 15 residues long. CDR3 residues: CASRLTGGDTGELFF. In nucleotides, the CDR3 is TGTGCCAGCAGGTTGACAGGGGGCGACACCGGGGAGCTGTTTTTT.

This chain joins TRBV5-1 and TRBJ1-6; TRBD1 agrees at 10 bases. Looked up from germline, CDR1 is SGHRS and CDR2 is YFSETQ. This CDR3 comprises 13 residues. The V gene end was trimmed by 7 bases and the J gene end by 8 bases; junction bases not matched to a gene: 3. The CDR3 is CASAGTGDSPLHF. The CDR3 bases are TGCGCCAGCGCCGGGACAGGGGATTCACCCCTCCACTTT.

The V gene is TRBV28, the J gene TRBJ1-6, with D unclear. This CDR3 spans 16 amino acids. Trimming took off 0 bases at V and 7 bases at J, with 13 bases between the two ends. Germline V CDR1 and CDR2: MDHEN, SYDVKM. The CDR3 DNA is TGTGCCAGCAGTTTATGGGGGATGGAAAGCAATTCACCCCTCCACTTT. Protein: CASSLWGMESNSPLHF. Looking up the rest from reference TRBV28 and TRBJ1-6 gives the full variable domain: DVKVTQSSRYLVKRTGEKVFLECVQDMDHENMFWYRQDPGLGLRLIYFSYDVKMKEKGDIPEGYSVSREKKERFSLILESASTNQTSMYLCASSLWGMESNSPLHFGNGTRLTVT.

V usage is TRBV18 and J usage is TRBJ1-5, with 9 nucleotides matching TRBD1. Trimming took 6 bases from V and 0 from J; bases not matched to a gene: 3. Germline V gene sequence: CDR1 KGHSH, CDR2 LQKENI. This CDR3 contains 15 residues. For the CDR3, the DNA is TGTGCCAGCTCTGGGACAGGGTATAGCAATCAGCCCCAGCATTTT. The encoded protein is CASSGTGYSNQPQHF. The full variable domain, in which reference TRBV18 and TRBJ1-5 provide the parts outside the CDR3, is NAGVMQNPRHLVRRRGQEARLRCSPMKGHSHVYWYRQLPEEGLKFMVYLQKENIIDESGMPKERFSAEFPKEGPSILRIQQVVRGDSAAYFCASSGTGYSNQPQHFGDGTRLSIL.

The J gene is TRBJ1-5, the V gene TRBV2; possibly TRBD1 for D (6 bases). The CDR3 sequence is 15 residues long. Looked up from germline, CDR1 is SNHLY and CDR2 is FYNNEI. Trimming pared 7 bases from V and 0 bases from J, leaving 13 bases between. CDR3 in amino acids: CASKGQGFSNQPQHF. The CDR3 DNA reads as TGTGCCAGCAAAGGGCAGGGGTTTAGCAATCAGCCCCAGCATTTT.

The chain has TRBV28 and TRBJ2-1, with 9 bases that match TRBD2. Germline CDR1 reads MDHEN; CDR2 reads SYDVKM. The CDR3 runs 18 residues. With 2 bases clipped from V and 7 bases from J, the junction kept 15 bases outside the gene matches. The CDR3 spells CASSLNPPGTSWGNEQFF. DNA for the CDR3: TGTGCCAGCAGTTTAAATCCACCCGGGACTAGCTGGGGTAATGAGCAGTTCTTC.

The rearrangement joins TRBV5-1 to TRBJ1-1; 7 bases align to TRBD1. This CDR3 comprises 16 residues. The J segment lost 1 base and the V segment lost 2 bases, leaving 8 bases of the junction unmatched. CDR1 SGHRS and CDR2 YFSETQ come from the germline V gene. CDR3 sequence (DNA): TGCGCCAGCAGCTTTGACAGGGACAAGGGGAACACTGAAGCTTTCTTT. It translates to CASSFDRDKGNTEAFF.

The rearrangement links TRBV5-4 to TRBJ2-4; TRBD1 matches at 7 bases. Germline trimming cut 4 bases from V and 8 bases from J; bases unmatched to any gene: 6. This CDR3 has 13 residues. From germline, CDR1 is SGHNT and CDR2 YYREEE (reference sequence). CDR3 DNA sequence: TGTGCCAGCAGCACCGAGACAGGGTACATTCAGTACTTC. This codes for CASSTETGYIQYF.

This chain links TRBV19 with TRBJ1-2; D not resolved. The CDR3 runs to 16 residues. Germline V gene lookup returns CDR1 LNHDA and CDR2 SQIVND (reference sequence). V was clipped by 5 bases and J by 6 bases, with 22 bases between them. The CDR3 spells CASSRLPGGQAHGYTF. As DNA, the CDR3 is TGTGCCAGTAGTCGACTACCTGGAGGGCAAGCGCATGGCTACACCTTC. Together with reference TRBV19 and TRBJ1-2, the CDR3 gives the full variable domain: DGGITQSPKYLFRKEGQNVTLSCEQNLNHDAMYWYRQDPGQGLRLIYYSQIVNDFQKGDIAEGYSVSREKKESFPLTVTSAQKNPTAFYLCASSRLPGGQAHGYTFGSGTRLTVV.

The V and J genes are TRBV24-1 and TRBJ1-2, with unresolved D. This CDR3 region has 12 residues. CDR1 is KGHDR, CDR2 SFDVKD, per germline. V was cut by 3 bases and J by 7 bases, with 8 bases left in between. CDR3: CATSDGYGGYTF. The CDR3 coding sequence is TGTGCCACCAGTGATGGTTACGGTGGCTACACCTTC.

The V gene is TRBV28, the J gene TRBJ2-5; TRBD2 aligns across 7 bases. The CDR3 length is 15 residues. Germline V CDR1 and CDR2: MDHEN, SYDVKM. With 5 bases clipped from V and 2 bases from J, the junction kept 8 bases outside the gene matches. As DNA, the CDR3 is TGTGCCAGCAGTGGGGGGGGGACTCGTCAAGAGACCCAGTACTTC. This codes for CASSGGGTRQETQYF.

The chain recombines TRBV2 with TRBJ1-5; perhaps TRBD1 as D (6 bases). The ends were cut back, 5 bases at V and 9 bases at J, with 14 bases in the middle. Germline CDR1 is SNHLY and CDR2 is FYNNEI. The CDR3 consists of 13 residues. For the CDR3, the DNA is TGTGCCAGCAGTTTTGGACAGTCCCGGCCCCAGCATTTT. Translation gives CASSFGQSRPQHF.

V gene TRBV2 combines with J gene TRBJ1-5; unclear D gene. Trimming pared 2 bases from V and 6 bases from J, leaving 14 bases between. The CDR3 covers 15 residues. Per germline, CDR1 SNHLY and CDR2 FYNNEI. CDR3 region: CASSEYRGEGQPQHF. The CDR3 nucleotides are TGTGCCAGCAGTGAATACCGGGGAGAGGGTCAGCCCCAGCATTTT.

V and J are TRBV5-1 and TRBJ2-7, with 8 bases matching TRBD2. V trimming: 0 bases; J trimming: 3 bases; junction bases outside the gene matches: 5. Germline lookup yields CDR1 SGHRS and CDR2 YFSETQ. CDR3 size: 15 residues. CDR3 sequence reads: CASSLGTSGLYEQYF. CDR3 sequence (DNA): TGCGCCAGCAGCTTGGGCACTAGCGGACTCTACGAGCAGTACTTC.

The chain recombines TRBV9 with TRBJ2-7; TRBD2 aligns across 10 bases. The junction had 6 bases not matched to a gene; V was cut back by 0 bases and J by 6 bases. CDR1 and CDR2 from the germline V gene are SGDLS and YYNGEE. This CDR3 contains 15 residues. The CDR3 nucleotides read TGTGCCAGCAGCGTAGATAGCGGGGGGCCCCTCGAGCAGTACTTC. This gives the protein CASSVDSGGPLEQYF.